One sample yielded the 21 T cell receptor beta chains listed below, sequenced in a study of cytomegalovirus exposure and HLA in healthy donors. 60 Vbeta and 13 Jbeta primers were used in PCR. Clones were sequenced by immunoSEQ multiplex PCR, and TCRdb holds only the in-frame ones, with some missing. Of about 130,000 clones listed, around 82% are singletons. The specimen was PBMCs. Receptors originate from a boy between 10 and 17 years old in good health and CMV-seronegative.

The gene calls are TRBV7-3 and TRBJ2-1; 8 bases map to TRBD1. CDR3 length: 13 amino acids. Germline CDR1 reads SGHTA; CDR2 reads FQGTGA. V trimming: 4 bases; J trimming: 7 bases; junction bases outside the gene matches: 3. The CDR3 sequence is CASSSDRENEQFF. The CDR3 coding sequence is TGTGCCAGCAGCTCGGACAGGGAGAATGAGCAGTTCTTC.

V and J are TRBV7-3 and TRBJ2-5, with 11 bases lining up with TRBD1. The CDR3 has 14 amino acids. Germline assignment: CDR1 SGHTA and CDR2 FQGTGA. The V segment lost 5 bases and the J segment 4 bases; nucleotides outside the gene matches: 3. For the CDR3, the DNA is TGTGCCAGCAGCCGGGGACAGGGGGGAGAGACCCAGTACTTC. Its protein is CASSRGQGGETQYF.

V gene TRBV25-1 combines with J gene TRBJ2-7; 9 bases match TRBD1. Germline CDR1 and CDR2: MGHDK and SYGVNS. CDR3 size: 13 residues. With V trimmed by 6 bases and J by 9 bases, 9 bases remained unmatched. Here the CDR3 reads CASRTGTGSMQYF. The CDR3 DNA reads as TGTGCCAGCAGAACCGGGACAGGGAGTATGCAGTACTTC.

V gene TRBV5-1 combines with J gene TRBJ2-3; 9 bases line up with TRBD2. V lost 0 bases, J lost 4 bases, and 6 bases stayed unmatched. The CDR3 extends over 16 amino acids. Per the germline V gene, CDR1 is SGHRS and CDR2 is YFSETQ. The CDR3, as DNA: TGCGCCAGCAGCTTGGAAAGCGGGGGGCCTTCAGATACGCAGTATTTT. Amino acids: CASSLESGGPSDTQYF.

The rearrangement joins TRBV9 to TRBJ2-5; D is unclear. V shed 2 bases and J shed 7 bases, with 12 bases lying between them. In germline, CDR1 is SGDLS, CDR2 YYNGEE. The CDR3 contains 13 residues. The CDR3 protein is CASSVSYTGTQYF. The CDR3 DNA sequence: TGTGCCAGCAGCGTCTCGTATACTGGGACCCAGTACTTC.

V and J are TRBV5-6 and TRBJ2-1; the D gene is possibly TRBD2 (6 bases). The CDR3 spans 17 residues. With 0 bases removed from V and 3 bases from J, the gap between germline ends came to 16 bases. Per germline, CDR1 SGHDT and CDR2 YYEEEE. As DNA, the CDR3 is TGTGCCAGCAGCTTGGTTCGGGCGGGGCCGATCTACAATGAGCAGTTCTTC. It encodes CASSLVRAGPIYNEQFF.

This sequence joins TRBV5-1 and TRBJ2-7, with a tentative D call TRBD2 (6 bases). The CDR3 is 16 residues long. CDR1 is SGHRS and CDR2 is YFSETQ in the germline V gene. V was shortened by 4 bases and J by 2 bases, with 19 bases between the two germline ends. CDR3 sequence: CASSTDVGLLPYEQYF. DNA of the CDR3: TGCGCCAGCAGCACTGACGTGGGACTCCTTCCCTACGAGCAGTACTTC.

The V gene is TRBV19, the J gene TRBJ2-2, with 7 bases matching TRBD1. The V gene's germline CDR1 is LNHDA and CDR2 SQIVND (reference sequence). The CDR3 is 17 residues long. V was pared by 7 bases and J by 7 bases, with 18 bases of the junction left unmatched. CDR3 residues: CASTRDSISASVGELFF. In nucleotides, the CDR3 is TGTGCCAGTACCCGGGACAGTATATCTGCCTCCGTCGGGGAGCTGTTTTTT. The full variable domain, in which reference TRBV19 and TRBJ2-2 provide the parts outside the CDR3, is DGGITQSPKYLFRKEGQNVTLSCEQNLNHDAMYWYRQDPGQGLRLIYYSQIVNDFQKGDIAEGYSVSREKKESFPLTVTSAQKNPTAFYLCASTRDSISASVGELFFGEGSRLTVL.

The table lists this clone with a few counts. CDR3 loop: CASSYRDRGDGGYTF. The DNA for the CDR3 is TGCGCCAGCAGCTACCGGGACAGGGGTGATGGTGGCTACACCTTC. This sequence joins TRBV5-1 and TRBJ1-2; 10 bases are a match to TRBD1. CDR1 is SGHRS, CDR2 YFSETQ, per germline. The length of the CDR3 is 15 residues. V dropped 3 bases and J dropped 7; count of bases not matched to a gene: 9.

This clone was counted once. This rearrangement joins TRBV21-1 to TRBJ2-7; TRBD1 was called by the table and not checked on the DNA. TRBV21-1 is termed a pseudogene. This CDR3 has 14 residues. This chain's CDR3 is CASPTRGYFYEQYF. The CDR3 nucleotides are TGTGCCAGCCCCACGAGGGGGTACTTCTACGAGCAGTACTTC.

Only a few counts were recorded for this clone. The chain links TRBV7-3 to TRBJ2-3; the match to TRBD2 covers 9 bases. Trimming took 1 base from V and 0 from J; bases not matched to a gene: 2. There are 16 residues in the CDR3. CDR1 SGHTA and CDR2 FQGTGA come from the germline V gene. The CDR3 is CASSLRLAESTDTQYF. The DNA for the CDR3 is TGTGCCAGCAGCTTAAGACTAGCGGAGAGCACAGATACGCAGTATTTT.

The chain uses TRBV6-5 and TRBJ2-1; 9 bases map to TRBD2. CDR1 MNHEY and CDR2 SVGAGI come from the germline V gene. V lost 0 bases and J lost 4; bases outside the gene matches: 4. This CDR3 comprises 16 residues. The CDR3 coding sequence is TGTGCCAGCAGTTACTCGTTAGCGGGGGTATACAATGAGCAGTTCTTC. Its translation is CASSYSLAGVYNEQFF.

V and J are TRBV5-4 and TRBJ2-7, with 11 bases matching TRBD2. The V and J ends lost 4 bases and 2 bases, in that order; junction bases with no gene match: 11. This CDR3 is built from 17 residues. Germline-derived CDR1 and CDR2 are SGHNT and YYREEE (reference sequence). CDR3 bases: TGTGCCAGCAGCATGACTAGCGGGACCATCTCGGCCTACGAGCAGTACTTC. It encodes CASSMTSGTISAYEQYF.

The rearrangement links TRBV7-9 to TRBJ2-7; 11 bases fit TRBD2. This CDR3 is 15 amino acids long. V dropped 4 bases and J dropped 4; count of bases not matched to a gene: 6. Germline values: CDR1 SEHNR, CDR2 FQNEAQ (reference sequence). The CDR3 is CASSSSGRPSYEQYF. CDR3 nucleotides: TGTGCCAGCAGCTCTAGCGGGAGGCCGTCTTACGAGCAGTACTTC.

This sequence joins TRBV19 and TRBJ1-3, with D tentatively TRBD1 (5 bases). Trimming pared 8 bases from V and 9 bases from J, leaving 17 bases between. CDR1 is LNHDA, CDR2 SQIVND, per germline (reference sequence). CDR3 length: 13 residues. The CDR3 reads CASWAGWSPTIYF. CDR3 nucleotide sequence: TGTGCCAGTTGGGCAGGGTGGTCTCCCACCATATATTTT.

This chain joins TRBV15 and TRBJ1-2; D might be TRBD1 (6 bases). The germline gives CDR1 LNHNV, CDR2 YYDKDF (reference sequence). The CDR3 length is 15 residues. V gave up 1 base and J gave up 3 bases, with 12 bases separating them. The CDR3, as DNA: TGTGCCACCAGCAGAGGTCGGGGGGCGGACTATGGCTACACCTTC. Protein product: CATSRGRGADYGYTF.

The V call is TRBV4-3, the J call TRBJ2-1, with 9 bases aligning to TRBD1. V lost 4 bases to trimming and J lost 6 bases; unmatched junction nucleotides: 4. Germline V gene sequence: CDR1 LGHNA, CDR2 YSLEER. This CDR3 contains 14 residues. CDR3 amino acids: CASSPKDRGNEQFF. The CDR3 DNA sequence: TGCGCCAGCAGCCCCAAGGACAGGGGCAATGAGCAGTTCTTC.

This chain uses TRBV19 with TRBJ1-5, with TRBD1 as a possible D gene (6 bases). This CDR3 is 15 amino acids long. Trimming took off 5 bases at V and 3 bases at J, with 14 bases between the two ends. Germline CDR1 and CDR2: LNHDA and SQIVND (reference sequence). The DNA of the CDR3 is TGTGCCAGTAGTTCTACAGGGCCTGCCAATCAGCCCCAGCATTTT. This sequence encodes CASSSTGPANQPQHF.

The chain recombines TRBV18 with TRBJ1-1; no reliable D call. Trimming took 8 bases from V and 5 from J, leaving 15 bases between them. Germline V gene data show CDR1 as KGHSH and CDR2 as LQKENI. The CDR3 is 13 amino acids. The CDR3 nucleotides read TGTGCCAGCACCACCCTGGAGAGGACTGAAGCTTTCTTT. Residues: CASTTLERTEAFF.

This chain joins TRBV6-6 and TRBJ2-7; D is perhaps TRBD2 (5 bases). The V end lost 7 bases, the J end lost 2 bases, and 12 bases lay between the germline ends. Per germline, CDR1 MNHNY and CDR2 SVGAGI (reference sequence). The CDR3 has 13 amino acids. Here the CDR3 reads CASTRPGTYEQYF. The CDR3 region has the DNA TGTGCCAGCACAAGACCGGGGACCTACGAGCAGTACTTC.

The chain is built from TRBV7-3 and TRBJ1-2, with TRBD1 matching over 9 bases. The CDR3 spans 14 residues. Trimming removed 5 bases from V and 7 bases from J; junction bases left unmatched: 8. Germline values: CDR1 SGHTA, CDR2 FQGTGA. The CDR3 is CASSPTGQGRGYTF. CDR3 DNA sequence: TGTGCCAGCAGCCCTACGGGACAGGGTCGTGGCTACACCTTC.